This T cell receptor beta chain was obtained from a study of response to subunit inactivated influenza vaccine. Findings and caveats of the study: The study's authors posited that every seasonal influenza vaccination enlists few new T cells.

Germline V gene data show CDR1 as SGHDN and CDR2 as FVKESK. The CDR3 loop spans 14 amino acids. Between the trimmed V and J ends, which lost 5 bases and 10 bases, there was a span of 19 bases. From the RT-PCR reads, TCRdb called clonotypes with MiXCR, one entry per CDR3 protein. Of 200,000 to 250,000 distinct CDR3 sequences listed, 12% were seen once; the top ten hold 7.8%. Note on this clonotype: Its antigen is not known.

The clonotype was recovered from a man between 45 and 60 years old who received an inactivated influenza vaccine. The chain links TRBV14 to TRBJ2-3; no firm D call. This sample comprised non-naive T cells sorted from PBMCs, obtained about 14 days before vaccination. The CDR3 reads CASSVLELVSAQYF. Written as DNA, the CDR3 is TGTGCCAGCAGCGTCCTCGAGCTGGTGAGCGCGCAGTATTTT.